The present T cell receptor beta chain was sequenced within a study of shared clonotypes between healthy human individuals (dated by TCRdb to about 2020). Regarding the study in general: The cohort included three men and a couple of women between 18 and 49 years of age. For each donor, CD4 naive and CD4 memory were each run on three plates, CD8 naive on two plates, and CD8 memory on one plate. To estimate repertoire size and how much clonotype sharing occurs between individuals, the study deeply sequenced the blood TCR repertoires of five healthy adults. To increase sequencing depth and limit assay-specific biases, different laboratories used diverse techniques to prepare libraries and sequence TCR repertoires. Per donor, leukapheresis produced somewhere between about 0.9 and 10 billion PBMCs.

With regard to this clone: Its antigen remains unidentified. Nothing much larger sits one base from this clone, and base qualities are not available. Other DNA sequences in the same sample also yield this CDR3.

CDR1 SNHLY and CDR2 FYNNEI are derived from the germline V gene. V loses 4 bases of germline sequence and J loses 0 bases, and the interval between the two ends is 9 bases. Inclusive of the bounding cysteine and phenylalanine, the CDR3 is 15 residues long. CDR3 DNA is the only sequence kept; it has 45 bases, read in frame from the first base. TCR CDR3 regions were amplified from genomic DNA by multiplex PCR using the deep immunoSEQ assay. For each cell subset, the extracted genomic DNA was distributed evenly across all wells of several immunoSEQ 96-well plates, and each plate served as one replicate. For sorted subsets, each replicate PCR was loaded with 200 ng genomic DNA, equivalent to 25,000 to 30,000 T cell genomes. The purified libraries were quantified using a Qubit 3.0 fluorometer, sized with a Bioanalyzer 2100, and then quantified again using the KAPA Library Quantification kit. Every immunoSEQ 96-well plate was sequenced on a dedicated single-read 150-cycle Illumina NextSeq 550 flow cell. Regarding the original processing steps: Because the immunoSEQ output held only junctional sequences and lacked quality scores, the filtering could not match the filtering applied to full-length reads. Sequences were annotated with PyIR, a Python wrapper for IgBLAST v1.9, using IMGT germline references to assign V/J genes and CDR3. Any read was removed if the V/J assignment was weak (E-value above 1e-6), the CDR3 was missing, or the read contained stop codons, out-of-frame junctions, or ambiguous translated residues. V3J clonotypes were defined as sequences sharing an identical inferred V gene, J gene, and CDR3 amino acid sequence. To compute the percentage overlap between repertoires, the number of shared unique clonotypes was divided by the size of the smaller repertoire. Repertoire richness was assessed with RTK rarefaction, the Chao1 estimator, and Recon v2.1 estimates of unobserved clonotypes. OLGA was used to compute generation probabilities for all TCRbeta clonotypes that the gDNA method yielded from several donors. Imported from immuneACCESS, the table was reduced by TCRdb to in-frame sequences with V and J called. These copies leave out some clones; in studies compared against another copy, an unresolved V gene accounts for under half, and the cause of the remainder is not known. D and trimming come from the DNA, and the V and J calls and clone size come from that table. The sample profile shows 2 million to 2.5 million clones; 80% to 95% of them were found once. The leading ten clones occupy more than 0.35% of the sample.

The donors were healthy, HIV-negative adults with no recently reported acute infections or vaccinations. Every donor was a Caucasian adult residing in Nashville, Tennessee, USA. CD4+ T cells were enriched by magnetic negative selection, after which naive cells were positively selected on CD45RA and the negative fraction was taken as the memory subset. Blood was obtained by leukapheresis, after which PBMCs were separated by Ficoll-Histopaque density gradient centrifugation and cryopreserved in liquid nitrogen vapor phase. Purity and quantity of every magnetically sorted T cell population were checked by analytical flow cytometry. Each sorted fraction had its genomic DNA isolated and then quantified by UV absorbance on a Nanodrop 2000c. General findings and caveats noted by the study authors: Based on pairwise subsampling, the degree of clonotype sharing among donors was expected to be affected by sequencing depth. Estimated clonotype richness was generally larger for naive than for memory subsets. Sampling was restricted to blood, and TCR repertoires in tissues likely differ from the TCR repertoires found in blood. Compared with non-shared clonotypes, clonotypes shared by all four sorted-subset donors had higher generation probabilities. Rarefaction of sorted-subset datasets indicated incomplete sequencing despite the large sequencing depth. Sharing across a handful of donors was observed for about 5% of naive CD4, about 3.2% of naive CD8, 2% to 2.5% of memory CD4, and roughly 0.4% of memory CD8 clonotypes. Because the study included only a small number of donors, the genetic and exposure-history diversity represented was limited.

Material for sequencing was naive CD4+ T cells from PBMCs. The cell subset or site label, read with the paper, signifies: CD45RA+ positively selected. The TCR comes from a man younger than 35 in good health. Some clones in this sample may be carry-over from other donors' samples. Here the chain combines TRBV2 and TRBJ2-2, with the D gene not clear enough to name. The CDR3 region: CASSVNSANTGELFF. The DNA sequence reads TGTGCCAGCAGTGTCAACTCCGCGAACACCGGGGAGCTGTTTTTT. Where the CDR3 stops, the reference TRBV2 and TRBJ2-2 genes take over; the full variable domain is EPEVTQTPSHQVTQMGQEVILRCVPISNHLYFYWYRQILGQKVEFLVSFYNNEISEKSEIFDDQFSVERPDGSNFTLKIRSTKLEDSAMYFCASSVNSANTGELFFGEGSRLTVL.